These 6 T cell receptor beta chains share one sample of origin, sequenced in a study of T cell responses to AZD1222 COVID-19 vaccine. Sequencing was performed with immunoSEQ multiplex PCR; in TCRdb, only in-frame clones are kept and a portion is missing. The sample yields 150,000 to 200,000 clones, approximately 87% seen once. The sample was peripheral blood, taken on day 0 of MenACWY control vaccination. The receptors were sampled from an adult in good health.

This rearrangement joins TRBV7-8 to TRBJ2-5, with no clear D. Between the trimmed V and J ends, which lost 5 bases and 5 bases, there was a span of 15 bases. CDR1 SGHVS and CDR2 FQNEAQ come from the germline V gene. The CDR3 has 14 amino acids. The CDR3 sequence: CASSPRSPVETQYF. CDR3 bases: TGTGCCAGCAGCCCCCGTTCGCCGGTGGAGACCCAGTACTTC.

In this sample, this clone turned up once. The chain combines TRBV27 with TRBJ1-6; tentatively, D is TRBD1 (6 bases). Germline V lookup: CDR1 MNHEY, CDR2 SMNVEV (reference sequence). The CDR3 sequence is 14 residues long. V was pared by 2 bases and J by 8 bases, with 10 bases between. The CDR3 spells CASSLQGWDSPLHF. The CDR3 region has the DNA TGTGCCAGCAGTTTACAGGGGTGGGATTCACCCCTCCACTTT.

This chain links TRBV5-1 with TRBJ2-3; 11 bases map to TRBD2. This CDR3 has 17 residues. V was pared by 0 bases and J by 4 bases, with 7 bases of the junction left unmatched. Germline V gene data show CDR1 as SGHRS and CDR2 as YFSETQ. For the CDR3, the DNA is TGCGCCAGCAGCTTGGGTGTGACTAGCGGGGCTTCAGATACGCAGTATTTT. It translates to CASSLGVTSGASDTQYF.

The V call is TRBV4-1, the J call TRBJ2-2; TRBD1 matches at 8 bases. The CDR3 is made up of 17 amino acids. Unmatched junction bases numbered 3, after V lost 0 bases and J lost 0 bases. Germline CDR1 reads MGHRA; CDR2 reads YSYEKL. Written as DNA, the CDR3 is TGCGCCAGCAGCCAAGATCCACAGGGGGCGAACACCGGGGAGCTGTTTTTT. This sequence encodes CASSQDPQGANTGELFF.

DNA of the CDR3: TGTGCCAGCAGTACCCCGGACAGTTCCTACGAGCAGTACTTC. It is translated as CASSTPDSSYEQYF. The chain employs TRBV6-5 and TRBJ2-7; possibly TRBD1 for D (6 bases). The CDR3 extends over 14 amino acids. Trimming took 5 bases from V and 1 from J, leaving 12 bases between them. The germline gives CDR1 MNHEY, CDR2 SVGAGI.

This clone has just a few counts. This chain joins TRBV11-2 and TRBJ1-3, with D perhaps TRBD1 (5 bases). The CDR3 spans 15 residues. Trimming removed 5 bases at V and 0 bases at J, with 11 bases between. CDR1 SGHAT and CDR2 FQNNGV come from the germline V gene. The DNA of the CDR3 is TGTGCCAGCAGCCCCGGGGCTCTCTCTGGAAACACCATATATTTT. Encoded protein: CASSPGALSGNTIYF.